This TCR beta chain was captured in a study of shared clonotypes between healthy human individuals. The authors distributed each subset's genomic DNA evenly over several immunoSEQ plates. Replicate PCRs run on sorted subsets employed 200 ng DNA, 25,000 to 35,000 T cell genomes. In the original workflow: Filtering was not the same, since immunoSEQ gave junction-only sequences without quality scores. TCRdb keeps only in-frame clones here, not all; method: immunoSEQ multiplex PCR. The V and J calls and the clone size are those of that table, but D and trimming were determined from the DNA. The data contain 1,500,000 or so clones, more than 95% of them singletons. Researchers partitioned CD4+ cells into CD45RA+ naive and CD45RA-negative memory subsets. In germline, CDR1 is LNHNV, CDR2 YYDKDF (reference sequence). After removal of 2 bases from V and 5 bases from J, the junction contained 9 bases not matched to a gene. The CDR3 spans 18 residues.

The sequence was obtained from a man aged 25 to 40 in good health. Sequenced input: naive CD4+ T cells sorted from blood. This sample's subset: CD45RA+ positively selected. The chain links TRBV15 to TRBJ2-3, with 14 bases fitting TRBD2. The CDR3 DNA is TGTGCCACCAGCAGATCCGGACTAGCGGGAGGTTGGGGAGATACGCAGTATTTT. This codes for CATSRSGLAGGWGDTQYF. The complete variable domain, with remaining parts taken from reference TRBV15 and TRBJ2-3, reads DAMVIQNPRYQVTQFGKPVTLSCSQTLNHNVMYWYQQKSSQAPKLLFHYYDKDFNNEADTPDNFQSRRPNTSFCFLDIRSPGLGDTAMYLCATSRSGLAGGWGDTQYFGPGTRLTVL.